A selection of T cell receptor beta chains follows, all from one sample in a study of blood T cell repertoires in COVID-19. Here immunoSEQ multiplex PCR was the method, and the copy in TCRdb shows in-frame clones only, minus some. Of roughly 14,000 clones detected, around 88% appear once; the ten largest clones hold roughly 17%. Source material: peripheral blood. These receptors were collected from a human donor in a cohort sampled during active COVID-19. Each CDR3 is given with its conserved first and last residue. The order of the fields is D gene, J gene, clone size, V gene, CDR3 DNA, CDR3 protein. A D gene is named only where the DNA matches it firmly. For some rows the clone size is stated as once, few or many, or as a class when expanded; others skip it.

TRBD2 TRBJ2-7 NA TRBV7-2 TGTGCCAGCAGCTTAGCGGGGGGGTATGAGCAGTACTTC CASSLAGGYEQYF
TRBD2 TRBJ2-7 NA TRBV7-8 TGTGCCAGCAGCTTAGTCGGGGGGACCTACGAGCAGTACTTC CASSLVGGTYEQYF
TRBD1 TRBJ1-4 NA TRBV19 TGTGCCAGTAGTTATCTGGGACAGGGTGGTGAAAAACTGTTTTTT CASSYLGQGGEKLFF
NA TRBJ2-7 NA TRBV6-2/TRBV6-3 TGTGCCAGCAGTTCCGCGCACGAGCAGTACTTC CASSSAHEQYF
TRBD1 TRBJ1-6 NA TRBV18 TGTGCCAGCTCACGTACGGGGACAGGGGAGTATTCACCCCTCCACTTT CASSRTGTGEYSPLHF
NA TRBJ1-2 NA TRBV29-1 TGCAGCGTGGTCGCGGGGGACTATGGCTACACCTTC CSVVAGDYGYTF
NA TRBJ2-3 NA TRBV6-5 TGTGCCAGCAGTTACTCGCGTCCCCCCACAGATACGCAGTATTTT CASSYSRPPTDTQYF
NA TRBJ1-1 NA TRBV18 TGTGCCAGCTCACCACAGGGGGAGAACACTGAAGCTTTCTTT CASSPQGENTEAFF
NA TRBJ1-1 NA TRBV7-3 TGTGCCAGCAGCTTAATGAGAAACACTGAAGCTTTCTTT CASSLMRNTEAFF
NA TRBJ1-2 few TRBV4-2 TGTGCCAGCAGCCAAGATCCAGGCGACTATGGCTACACCTTC CASSQDPGDYGYTF
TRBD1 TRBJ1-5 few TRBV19 TGTGCCAGTAGTATCCGGGACAGTAATCAGCCCCAGCATTTT CASSIRDSNQPQHF
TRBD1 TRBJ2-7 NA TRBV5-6 TGTGCCAGCAGCCTGGGACAGGGGATCCACGAGCAGTACTTC CASSLGQGIHEQYF
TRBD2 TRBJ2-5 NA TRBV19 TGTGCCAGTAGCCCCTGGGGGGGAGGTTACCGGGAGACCCAGTACTTC CASSPWGGGYRETQYF
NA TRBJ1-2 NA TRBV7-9 TGTGCCAGCAGCTTATCGACAGAGGCTAACTATGGCTACACCTTC CASSLSTEANYGYTF
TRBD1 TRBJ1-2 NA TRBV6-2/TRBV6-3 TGTGCCAGCAGTTACCGCGGGACAGGGTGGATCTATGGCTACACCTTC CASSYRGTGWIYGYTF
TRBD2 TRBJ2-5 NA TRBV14 TGTGCCAGCAGCCCCGTGTGGGGGGGTTCGAACCCCCAAGAGACCCAGTACTTC CASSPVWGGSNPQETQYF
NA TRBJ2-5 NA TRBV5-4 TGTGCCACCAGGGGAGGGCGGCACCCTGACCTCCAAGAGACCCAGTACTTC CATRGGRHPDLQETQYF
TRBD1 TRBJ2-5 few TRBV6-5 TGTGCCAGCACCCCGGACAGGGTGGTGGAGACCCAGTACTTC CASTPDRVVETQYF
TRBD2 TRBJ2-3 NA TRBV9 TGTGCCAGCAGCCTTCGACTAGCGGGGGGGCCTTTGGATGCGCAGTATTTT CASSLRLAGGPLDAQYF
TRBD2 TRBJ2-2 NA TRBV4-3 TGCGCCAGCAGCCAAATATGGGGAGGGTTCGGGGAGCTGTTTTTT CASSQIWGGFGELFF
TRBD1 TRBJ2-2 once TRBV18 TGTGCCAGCTCACTCCTACAGGGGTTGGTTCCCGGGGAGCTGTTTTTT CASSLLQGLVPGELFF
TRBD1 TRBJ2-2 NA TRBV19 TGTGCCAGTAGTACCAGACAGGGCCGCGCGAACACCGGGGAGCTGTTTTTT CASSTRQGRANTGELFF
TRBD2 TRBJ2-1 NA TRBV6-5 TGTGCCAGCAGTTACGCGGCGGGGGACTACAATGAGCAGTTCTTC CASSYAAGDYNEQFF
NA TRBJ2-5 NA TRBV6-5 TGTGCCAGCAGTTACGTGGTGGCAGGCCAAGAGACCCAGTACTTC CASSYVVAGQETQYF
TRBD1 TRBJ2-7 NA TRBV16 TGTGCCAGCAGCCATCCCGGACAGGTGTCCTACGAGCAGTACTTC CASSHPGQVSYEQYF
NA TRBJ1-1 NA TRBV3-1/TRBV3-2 TGTGCCAGCAGCCAAGGTATCGGGGTATTGAACACTGAAGCTTTCTTT CASSQGIGVLNTEAFF
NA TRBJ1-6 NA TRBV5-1 TGCGCCAGCAGCCCTGGAGTTAGCTCCTATAATTCACCCCTCCACTTT CASSPGVSSYNSPLHF
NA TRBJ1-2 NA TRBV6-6 TGTGCCAGCAGGTTTACTCGGGGCTATGGCTACACCTTC CASRFTRGYGYTF
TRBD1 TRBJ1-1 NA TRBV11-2 TGTGCCAGCAGCTCCCGGACAGGGAACACTGAAGCTTTCTTT CASSSRTGNTEAFF